This entry concerns a single T cell receptor beta chain. Its ends do not fully match the called genes, so a read error is possible. This sample's RNA came from whole unsorted tissue. This non-tumor lung sample came from over 3 cm beyond the tumor edge. The sample is drawn from a study of tumor and adjacent non-tumor tissue in lung cancer. Three rounds of nested PCR, following a modified ARM-PCR protocol, produced the TCRbeta library. Each CDR3 protein gets one entry after TCRdb re-called the multiplex PCR reads with MiXCR. The top ten clones hold 40% to 50% of a sample with 65,000 to 85,000 distinct CDR3 sequences, more than 75% of them seen once. Germline V gene lookup returns CDR1 DFQATT and CDR2 SNEGSKA (reference sequence). The CDR3 length is 14 residues.

The chain has TRBV20-1 and TRBJ2-1; 7 bases line up with TRBD2. What was sequenced was distant non-tumor lung tissue. The source is a man aged 55-75 years with non-small cell lung cancer. CDR3 protein: CSAVGGSSYNDQFF. For the CDR3, the DNA is TGCAGTGCTGTCGGGGGGAGCTCCTACAATGATCAGTTCTTC.